This T cell receptor (beta chain) was identified during a study of blood T cell repertoires in COVID-19. At the level of the study: Acute and convalescent COVID-19 specimens originated in the United States, Italy and Spain. T cells, B-cell-depleted T cells, or PBMCs provided the cDNA or gDNA that served as material.

The CDR3 totals 14 residues. CDR1 is LNHDA, CDR2 SQIVND, per germline (reference sequence). Trimming left V 3 bases short and J 3 bases short, with 9 bases between. Authors' processing steps: Reference gene primer amplification gave nucleated cell count estimates. Profiled with immunoSEQ multiplex PCR; TCRdb holds only in-frame clones, not every one. The V and J calls and clone size were taken over from that table, and D and trimming were inferred from the DNA. The profile covers roughly 65,000 clones, with roughly 92% appearing a single time and about 3% taken by the ten largest. This TCR derives from a man between 65 and 79 years old with active COVID-19. Sample: peripheral blood. J is TRBJ1-5 and V is TRBV19; weak D call: TRBD1 (6 bases). DNA for the CDR3: TGTGCCAGTAGTATCGGACAGATCAATCAGCCCCAGCATTTT. It specifies CASSIGQINQPQHF.